This T cell receptor (beta chain) comes out of a study of shared clonotypes between healthy human individuals. Findings and limits, study-wide: Rarefaction analysis demonstrated incomplete sorted-subset sequencing notwithstanding large depth. Non-shared clonotypes showed lower generation probabilities than clonotypes common to all four donors.

As for this clone: Its antigen is undetermined.

Deep-level assay runs were performed. Clones were read by immunoSEQ multiplex PCR, and TCRdb kept only the in-frame ones, dropping some. Found here are under 2,500,000 clones, 90% to 97% of them singletons; the top ten hold around 0.13%. The germline gives CDR1 SGHTS, CDR2 YDEGEE. The length of the CDR3 is 16 residues. With 4 bases clipped from V and 4 bases from J, the junction kept 9 bases outside the gene matches. The sequence was obtained from a man aged 18-30 years in good health. The rearrangement uses TRBV5-8 and TRBJ1-5; 9 positions agree with TRBD1. The specimen was naive CD4+ T cells sorted from blood. The subset was: CD45RA+ positively selected. The CDR3 DNA follows: TGTGCCAGCAGCGCCAACAGGGGGCTAGAGAATCAGCCCCAGCATTTT. This encodes CASSANRGLENQPQHF. Full variable domain (remainder filled in from reference TRBV5-8 and TRBJ1-5): EAGVTQSPTHLIKTRGQQATLRCSPISGHTSVYWYQQALGLGLQFLLWYDEGEERNRGNFPPRFSGRQFPNYSSELNVNALELEDSALYLCASSANRGLENQPQHFGDGTRLSIL.